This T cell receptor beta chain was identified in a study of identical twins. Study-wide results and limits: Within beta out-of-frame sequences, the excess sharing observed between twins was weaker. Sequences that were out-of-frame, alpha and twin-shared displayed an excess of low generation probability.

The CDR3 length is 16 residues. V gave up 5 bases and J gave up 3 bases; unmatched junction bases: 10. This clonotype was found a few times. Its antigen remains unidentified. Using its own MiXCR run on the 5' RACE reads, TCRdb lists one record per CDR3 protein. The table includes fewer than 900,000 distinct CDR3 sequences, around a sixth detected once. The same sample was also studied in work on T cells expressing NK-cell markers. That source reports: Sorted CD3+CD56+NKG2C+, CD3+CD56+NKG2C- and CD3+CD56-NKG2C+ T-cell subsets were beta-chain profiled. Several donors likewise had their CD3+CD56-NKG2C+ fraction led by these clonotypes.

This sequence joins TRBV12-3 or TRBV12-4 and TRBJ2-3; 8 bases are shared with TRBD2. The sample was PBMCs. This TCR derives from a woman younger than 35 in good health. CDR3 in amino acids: CASSHQGTRVTDTQYF. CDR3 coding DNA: TGTGCCAGCAGTCACCAAGGGACTAGAGTAACAGATACGCAGTATTTT.